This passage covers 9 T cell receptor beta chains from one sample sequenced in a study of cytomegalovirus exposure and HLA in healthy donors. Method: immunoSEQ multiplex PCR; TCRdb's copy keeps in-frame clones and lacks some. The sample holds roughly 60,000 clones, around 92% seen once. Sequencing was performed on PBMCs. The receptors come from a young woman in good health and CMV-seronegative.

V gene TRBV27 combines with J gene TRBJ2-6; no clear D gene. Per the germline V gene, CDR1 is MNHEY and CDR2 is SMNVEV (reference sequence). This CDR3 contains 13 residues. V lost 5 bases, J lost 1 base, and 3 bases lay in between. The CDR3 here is CASSRSGANVLTF. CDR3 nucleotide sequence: TGTGCCAGCAGTCGTTCTGGGGCCAACGTCCTGACTTTC.

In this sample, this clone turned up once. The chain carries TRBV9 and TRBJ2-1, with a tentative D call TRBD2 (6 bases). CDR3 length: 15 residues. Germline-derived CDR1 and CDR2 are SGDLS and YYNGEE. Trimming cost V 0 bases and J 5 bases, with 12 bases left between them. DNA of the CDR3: TGTGCCAGCAGCGTAGGGGGACTTATGAACAATGAGCAGTTCTTC. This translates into CASSVGGLMNNEQFF.

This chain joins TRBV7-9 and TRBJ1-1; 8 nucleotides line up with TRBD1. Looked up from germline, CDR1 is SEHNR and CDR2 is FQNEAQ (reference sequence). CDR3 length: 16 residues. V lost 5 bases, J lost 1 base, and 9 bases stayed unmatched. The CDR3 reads CASSPRQGPRNTEAFF. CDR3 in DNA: TGTGCCAGCAGCCCGAGACAGGGGCCTAGGAACACTGAAGCTTTCTTT. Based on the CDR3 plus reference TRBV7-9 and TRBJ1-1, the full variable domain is DTGVSQNPRHKITKRGQNVTFRCDPISEHNRLYWYRQTLGQGPEFLTYFQNEAQLEKSRLLSDRFSAERPKGSFSTLEIQRTEQGDSAMYLCASSPRQGPRNTEAFFGQGTRLTVV.

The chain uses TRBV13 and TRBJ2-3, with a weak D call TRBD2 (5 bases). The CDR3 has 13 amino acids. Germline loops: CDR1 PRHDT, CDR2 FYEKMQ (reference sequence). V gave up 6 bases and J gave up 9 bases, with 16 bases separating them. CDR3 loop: CASSQTRLRTQYF. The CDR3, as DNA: TGTGCCAGCAGTCAAACTCGACTACGCACGCAGTATTTT.

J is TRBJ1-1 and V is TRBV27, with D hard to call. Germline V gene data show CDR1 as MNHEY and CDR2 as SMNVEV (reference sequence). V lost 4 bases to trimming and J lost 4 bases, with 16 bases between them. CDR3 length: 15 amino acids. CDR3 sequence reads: CASSSDATKITEAFF. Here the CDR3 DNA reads TGTGCCAGCAGTTCCGACGCCACTAAGATCACTGAAGCTTTCTTT.

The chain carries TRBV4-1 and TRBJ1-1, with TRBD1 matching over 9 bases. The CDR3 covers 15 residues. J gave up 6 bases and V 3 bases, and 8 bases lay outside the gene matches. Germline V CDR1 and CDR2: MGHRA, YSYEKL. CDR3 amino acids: CASSHVQGARPEAFF. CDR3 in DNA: TGCGCCAGCAGCCACGTACAGGGGGCGAGGCCTGAAGCTTTCTTT.

CDR3: CASSGGGMSYNEQFF. CDR3 in DNA: TGTGCCAGCAGCGGGGGGGGTATGTCCTACAATGAGCAGTTCTTC. The chain is built from TRBV9 and TRBJ2-1; 7 nucleotides agree with TRBD2. This CDR3 is 15 amino acids long. With V trimmed by 3 bases and J by 1 base, 4 bases remained unmatched. Looked up from germline, CDR1 is SGDLS and CDR2 is YYNGEE. The full variable domain, completed using reference TRBV9 and TRBJ2-1, is DSGVTQTPKHLITATGQRVTLRCSPRSGDLSVYWYQQSLDQGLQFLIQYYNGEERAKGNILERFSAQQFPDLHSELNLSSLELGDSALYFCASSGGGMSYNEQFFGPGTRLTVL.

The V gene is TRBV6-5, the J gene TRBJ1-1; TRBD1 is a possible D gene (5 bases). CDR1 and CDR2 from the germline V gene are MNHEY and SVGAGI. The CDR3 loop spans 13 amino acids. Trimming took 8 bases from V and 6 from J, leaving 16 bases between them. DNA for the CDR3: TGTGCCAGCGGGGCCGGTCCGTCCGCTGAAGCTTTCTTT. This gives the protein CASGAGPSAEAFF.

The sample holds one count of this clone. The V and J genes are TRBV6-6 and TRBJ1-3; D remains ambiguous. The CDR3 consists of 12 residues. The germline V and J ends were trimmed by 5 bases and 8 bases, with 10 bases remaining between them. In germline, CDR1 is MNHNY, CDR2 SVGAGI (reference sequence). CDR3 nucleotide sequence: TGTGCCAGCAGTAACGAGGACTACACCATATATTTT. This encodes CASSNEDYTIYF.